This T cell receptor (beta chain) was captured in a study of blood T cell repertoires in COVID-19. Study background: PBMCs, B-cell-depleted T cells, or T cells were the source of the cDNA or gDNA that made up the material.

Cohort assignment relied on participant-reported clinical history. Up to 2 weeks before entering the study, exposed participants had met a COVID-19 case. Authors' analysis steps: Amplified reference gene primers provided the basis for estimating nucleated cell counts. Profiling relied on immunoSEQ multiplex PCR, and the TCRdb table lists in-frame clones only, not all of them. V and J calls and clone size are copied from that table; D and trimming were computed from the DNA. The sample includes about 220,000 clones, 90% seen only once; the top ten take more than 12%. The germline gives CDR1 LNHDA, CDR2 SQIVND (reference sequence). The V end lost 2 bases, the J end lost 3 bases, and 8 bases lay between the germline ends. There are 13 residues in the CDR3.

This TCR was recovered from a man under 40 who had been exposed to COVID-19. The source material was PBMCs or T cells enriched from blood (not recorded which). The V call is TRBV19, the J call TRBJ2-7, with unresolved D. CDR3 bases: TGTGCCAGTAGTATATCGGTTTTCTACGAGCAGTACTTC. Protein product: CASSISVFYEQYF. Using reference TRBV19 and TRBJ2-7 for the parts outside the CDR3, the full variable domain is DGGITQSPKYLFRKEGQNVTLSCEQNLNHDAMYWYRQDPGQGLRLIYYSQIVNDFQKGDIAEGYSVSREKKESFPLTVTSAQKNPTAFYLCASSISVFYEQYFGPGTRLTVT.